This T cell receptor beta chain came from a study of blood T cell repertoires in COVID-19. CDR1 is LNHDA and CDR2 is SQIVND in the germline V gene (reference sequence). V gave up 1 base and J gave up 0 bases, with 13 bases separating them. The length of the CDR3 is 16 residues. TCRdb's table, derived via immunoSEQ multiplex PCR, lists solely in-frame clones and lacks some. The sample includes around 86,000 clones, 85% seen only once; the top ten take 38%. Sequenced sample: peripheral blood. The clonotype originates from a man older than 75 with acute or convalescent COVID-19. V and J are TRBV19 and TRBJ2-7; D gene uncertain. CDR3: CASSIGNSLSSYEQYF. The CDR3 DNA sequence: TGTGCCAGTAGTATAGGGAACAGCCTGTCCTCCTACGAGCAGTACTTC.